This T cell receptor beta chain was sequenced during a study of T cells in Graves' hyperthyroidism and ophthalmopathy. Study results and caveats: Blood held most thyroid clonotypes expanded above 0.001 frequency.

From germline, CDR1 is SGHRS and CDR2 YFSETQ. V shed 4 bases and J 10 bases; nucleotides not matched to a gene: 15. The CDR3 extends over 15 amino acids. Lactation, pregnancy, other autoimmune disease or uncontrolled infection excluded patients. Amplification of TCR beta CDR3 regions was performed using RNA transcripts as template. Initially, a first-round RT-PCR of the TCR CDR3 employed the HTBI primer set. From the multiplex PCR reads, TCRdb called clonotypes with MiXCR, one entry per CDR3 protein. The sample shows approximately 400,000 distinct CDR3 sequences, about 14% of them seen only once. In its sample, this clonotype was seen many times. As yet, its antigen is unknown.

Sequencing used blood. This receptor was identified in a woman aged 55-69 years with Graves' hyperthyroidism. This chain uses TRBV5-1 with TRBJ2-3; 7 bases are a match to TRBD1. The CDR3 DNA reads TGCGCCAGCAGCCCGGGACAGTTGTCCGCGGGCGCGCAGTATTTT. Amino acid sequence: CASSPGQLSAGAQYF.